The rows below give T cell receptor beta chains drawn from one sample of a study of T-cell memory formation after mild COVID-19. TCRdb passed the 5' RACE reads through MiXCR, listing each CDR3 protein once. The table includes a few hundred thousand distinct CDR3 sequences, approximately 23% detected once. Sequenced material: PBMCs or a T cell subset sorted from them (not recorded which). The receptors derive from an adult woman who had mild COVID-19 (a few samples of this study predate the infection). Cell type and time point are not known. The CDR3 runs from the conserved cysteine through the conserved F or W. Each record gives: V gene, D gene, clone size, J gene, CDR3 protein, CDR3 DNA. A D gene is named only where the DNA matches it firmly. Size is omitted from some rows. Given values are once, few, many or a class for expanded clones.

>TRBV12-3/TRBV12-4|TRBD1|NA|TRBJ2-7
CASSGTGNYEQYF
TGTGCCAGCAGCGGGACAGGCAACTACGAGCAGTACTTC
>TRBV24-1|NA|NA|TRBJ2-5
CATSFGQTQETQYF
TGTGCCACCAGCTTCGGACAGACACAAGAGACCCAGTACTTC
>TRBV7-9|NA|NA|TRBJ2-1
CASSGGRRQADNEQFF
TGTGCCAGCAGCGGAGGGAGACGCCAAGCTGACAATGAGCAGTTCTTC
>TRBV5-1|TRBD1|NA|TRBJ1-1
CASSSSPGQANTEAFF
TGCGCCAGCAGCTCATCCCCGGGACAGGCGAACACTGAAGCTTTCTTT
>TRBV12-3/TRBV12-4|TRBD2|NA|TRBJ2-1
CASSSDPGLAGWDEQFF
TGTGCCAGCAGTTCCGACCCGGGACTAGCGGGGTGGGATGAGCAGTTCTTC
>TRBV6-1|NA|NA|TRBJ2-5
CASSYFPGHSQETQYF
TGTGCCAGCAGTTACTTCCCGGGACATAGCCAAGAGACCCAGTACTTC
>TRBV30|TRBD1|few|TRBJ1-5
CAWRDRGQGNQPQHF
TGTGCCTGGAGGGACAGGGGCCAGGGCAATCAGCCCCAGCATTTT
>TRBV4-3|NA|few|TRBJ2-2
CASSQDWATKGTGELFF
TGCGCCAGCAGCCAAGATTGGGCAACCAAGGGGACCGGGGAGCTGTTTTTT
>TRBV12-3/TRBV12-4|NA|few|TRBJ1-2
CASSLGWGYGYTF
TGTGCCAGCAGTTTAGGCTGGGGCTATGGCTACACCTTC
>TRBV7-6|NA|few|TRBJ2-7
CASSRAQGVYEQYF
TGTGCCAGCAGTCGTGCACAGGGTGTCTACGAGCAGTACTTC
>TRBV29-1|TRBD1|NA|TRBJ2-2
CSVVPGGITGELFF
TGCAGCGTTGTACCAGGGGGCATCACCGGGGAGCTGTTTTTT
>TRBV4-2|TRBD1|NA|TRBJ2-7
CASSQQPGQGVYEQYF
TGTGCCAGCAGCCAGCAACCGGGACAGGGGGTCTACGAGCAGTACTTC
>TRBV30|NA|few|TRBJ2-7
CAWSRGPGASYEQYF
TGTGCCTGGAGTCGGGGCCCGGGGGCATCGTACGAGCAGTACTTC
>TRBV12-3/TRBV12-4|TRBD1|NA|TRBJ1-2
CASSPQGTYGYTF
TGTGCCAGCAGTCCACAGGGGACCTATGGCTACACCTTC
>TRBV27|TRBD1|NA|TRBJ2-7
CASGTGSYEQYF
TGTGCCAGCGGGACAGGGTCCTACGAGCAGTACTTC
>TRBV5-5|NA|few|TRBJ1-5
CASSLAGIGNQPQHF
TGTGCCAGCAGCTTGGCCGGGATAGGCAATCAGCCCCAGCATTTT
>TRBV5-1|NA|few|TRBJ1-2
CASSLTQANYGYTF
TGCGCCAGCAGCTTGACACAAGCTAACTATGGCTACACCTTC
>TRBV20-1|TRBD2|few|TRBJ2-3
CSARDQLAGGSDTQYF
TGCAGTGCTAGAGACCAACTAGCGGGAGGTTCAGATACGCAGTATTTT
>TRBV2|NA|few|TRBJ2-7
CASSERTIESYEQYF
TGTGCCAGCAGTGAACGGACTATCGAATCCTACGAGCAGTACTTC
>TRBV11-2|TRBD2|few|TRBJ2-5
CASSSVGGSWETQYF
TGTGCCAGCAGCTCGGTGGGCGGGAGTTGGGAGACCCAGTACTTC
>TRBV19|TRBD2|NA|TRBJ2-3
CASNSLAGVDTQYF
TGTGCCAGTAACTCTCTAGCGGGGGTAGATACGCAGTATTTT
>TRBV20-1|NA|few|TRBJ2-3
CSAIPSTNTDTQYF
TGCAGTGCTATACCCTCAACAAACACAGATACGCAGTATTTT
>TRBV9|NA|NA|TRBJ2-1
CASSVAGANEQFF
TGTGCCAGCAGCGTAGCGGGAGCGAATGAGCAGTTCTTC
>TRBV21-1|NA|few|TRBJ2-2
CASSKGDGNTGAHTGELFF
TGTGCCAGCAGCAAAGGGGACGGGAACACCGGGGCCCACACCGGGGAGCTGTTTTTT
>TRBV30|TRBD1|few|TRBJ2-7
CAWSSGTGYEQYF
TGTGCCTGGAGCTCCGGGACAGGATACGAGCAGTACTTC
>TRBV24-1|TRBD1|NA|TRBJ1-1
CATSDPGQGDTEAFF
TGTGCCACCAGTGACCCCGGACAGGGCGACACTGAAGCTTTCTTT
>TRBV24-1|TRBD2|few|TRBJ2-1
CATSEWTSRGYNEQFF
TGTGCCACCAGTGAGTGGACTAGCCGAGGGTACAATGAGCAGTTCTTC
>TRBV2|TRBD2|many|TRBJ2-7
CASSERRGSYEQYF
TGTGCCAGCAGTGAACGGCGCGGGAGCTACGAGCAGTACTTC
>TRBV4-1|NA|few|TRBJ2-3
CASSQQGAVTDTQYF
TGCGCCAGCAGCCAACAGGGAGCTGTAACAGATACGCAGTATTTT
>TRBV5-1|NA|many|TRBJ2-7
CASSFGESYEQYF
TGCGCCAGCAGCTTCGGGGAATCCTACGAGCAGTACTTC
>TRBV6-5|NA|NA|TRBJ1-3
CASSYSRQPGNTIYF
TGTGCCAGCAGTTACTCCCGTCAACCTGGAAACACCATATATTTT
>TRBV5-1|NA|NA|TRBJ2-3
CASSFGTQGITDTQYF
TGCGCCAGCAGCTTCGGAACACAAGGGATCACAGATACGCAGTATTTT
>TRBV7-2|TRBD1|few|TRBJ2-4
CASSWTGRFLKNIQYF
TGTGCCAGCAGCTGGACAGGGCGGTTTCTCAAAAACATTCAGTACTTC
>TRBV7-2|NA|NA|TRBJ2-3
CASKTTDTQYF
TGTGCCAGCAAAACGACAGATACGCAGTATTTT
>TRBV4-2|NA|NA|TRBJ2-5
CASSQESAETQYF
TGTGCCAGCAGCCAAGAATCAGCGGAGACCCAGTACTTC
>TRBV5-1|NA|few|TRBJ1-1
CASSLTGYGNTEAFF
TGCGCCAGCAGCTTGACAGGGTATGGGAACACTGAAGCTTTCTTT
>TRBV5-6|NA|few|TRBJ2-1
CASSLYSSVRNEQFF
TGTGCCAGCAGCTTGTATTCTAGCGTGAGAAATGAGCAGTTCTTC
>TRBV7-9|NA|few|TRBJ2-5
CASSLSGVEEVGQETQYF
TGTGCCAGCAGCTTGTCAGGGGTGGAAGAGGTAGGCCAAGAGACCCAGTACTTC
>TRBV4-1|NA|few|TRBJ2-7
CASSQDLAFYEQYF
TGCGCCAGCAGCCAAGATTTGGCCTTCTACGAGCAGTACTTC
>TRBV7-9|TRBD2|few|TRBJ2-7
CASSSSGRVAYEQYF
TGTGCCAGCAGCTCCTCGGGGAGGGTAGCCTACGAGCAGTACTTC
>TRBV6-6|NA|few|TRBJ1-2
CASSYGRGGSNGYTF
TGTGCCAGCAGTTACGGGCGAGGAGGATCCAACGGCTACACCTTC
>TRBV20-1|NA|few|TRBJ2-7
CSATLGGTPYEQYF
TGCAGTGCTACCCTTGGCGGGACTCCCTACGAGCAGTACTTC
>TRBV29-1|NA|NA|TRBJ2-5
CSVEAGTIAGETQYF
TGCAGCGTTGAAGCGGGAACTATTGCGGGCGAGACCCAGTACTTC
>TRBV18|NA|once|TRBJ2-5
CASSEVPQETQYF
TGTGCCAGCTCAGAAGTCCCCCAAGAGACCCAGTACTTC
>TRBV3-1|NA|NA|TRBJ2-1
CASSQSGDGMHEQFF
TGTGCCAGCAGCCAAAGTGGGGACGGGATGCATGAGCAGTTCTTC